The rows below give T cell receptor beta chains drawn from one sample of a study of memory CD4+ T cells and cytomegalovirus serostatus. Profiled with immunoSEQ multiplex PCR; TCRdb holds only in-frame clones, not every one. The table includes about 50,000 clones, around 80% detected once. The sample was memory CD4+ T cells from blood. The source is an adult in good health and CMV-seronegative. The CDR3 runs from the conserved cysteine through the conserved F or W. D genes are given only for firm matches. Some rows mark clone size as missing; the rest say once, few, many or name a class of expanded clone.

>TRBD2|once|TRBV9|TRBJ2-1
CASSRGGSSYNEQFF
TGTGCCAGCAGCCGCGGGGGGAGCTCCTACAATGAGCAGTTCTTC
>NA|once|TRBV30|TRBJ2-1
CAWSVKSVSEQFF
TGTGCCTGGAGTGTAAAGTCAGTGAGTGAGCAGTTCTTC
>TRBD1|NA|TRBV29-1|TRBJ1-2
CSVGTGRNYGYTF
TGCAGCGTTGGGACAGGGAGAAACTATGGCTACACCTTC
>TRBD1|NA|TRBV6-5|TRBJ1-4
CASSPRRGNEKLFF
TGTGCCAGCAGTCCACGCAGGGGGAACGAAAAACTGTTTTTT
>TRBD1|NA|TRBV25-1|TRBJ1-1
CASSALGQMNTEAFF
TGTGCCAGCAGTGCCTTGGGACAGATGAACACTGAAGCTTTCTTT
>NA|NA|TRBV10-3|TRBJ2-5
CAISESARRSASETQYF
TGTGCCATCAGTGAGTCAGCCCGTCGATCCGCTTCAGAGACCCAGTACTTC
>NA|NA|TRBV15|TRBJ2-5
CATSRDYTETQYF
TGTGCCACCAGCAGAGATTACACAGAGACCCAGTACTTC
>NA|NA|TRBV6-5|TRBJ2-3
CASSYVVGTADTQYF
TGTGCCAGCAGTTACGTAGTGGGGACTGCTGATACGCAGTATTTT
>NA|NA|TRBV6-5|TRBJ1-1
CASSYYVVTGTEAFF
TGTGCCAGCAGTTACTACGTGGTAACAGGCACTGAAGCTTTCTTT
>TRBD1|NA|TRBV18|TRBJ2-7
CASSPPRTGAHEQYF
TGTGCCAGCTCACCACCGAGAACAGGGGCTCACGAGCAGTACTTC
>NA|once|TRBV7-2|TRBJ1-2
CASSLARVTNYGYTF
TGTGCCAGCAGCTTAGCCAGGGTAACTAACTATGGCTACACCTTC
>TRBD1|few|TRBV18|TRBJ1-2
CASSPGRDRGFNGYTF
TGTGCCAGCTCACCAGGACGGGACAGGGGTTTTAATGGCTACACCTTC
>NA|many|TRBV2|TRBJ1-1
CASSEALGQIRAFF
TGTGCCAGCAGTGAAGCGCTCGGACAAATTCGGGCTTTCTTT
>NA|NA|TRBV7-9|TRBJ2-7
CASSQDNPYEQYF
TGTGCCAGCAGCCAAGACAATCCTTACGAGCAGTACTTC
>TRBD1|NA|TRBV11-2|TRBJ2-6
CASSLAPRGLGHNVLTF
TGTGCCAGCAGCTTAGCGCCCAGGGGGCTGGGGCACAACGTCCTGACTTTC
>NA|NA|TRBV7-9|TRBJ1-1
CASGRQNTEAFF
TGTGCCAGCGGCCGACAGAACACTGAAGCTTTCTTT
>NA|NA|TRBV12-5|TRBJ2-6
CASGLVRGSGANVLTF
TGTGCTAGTGGTTTGGTCAGGGGTTCGGGGGCCAACGTCCTGACTTTC